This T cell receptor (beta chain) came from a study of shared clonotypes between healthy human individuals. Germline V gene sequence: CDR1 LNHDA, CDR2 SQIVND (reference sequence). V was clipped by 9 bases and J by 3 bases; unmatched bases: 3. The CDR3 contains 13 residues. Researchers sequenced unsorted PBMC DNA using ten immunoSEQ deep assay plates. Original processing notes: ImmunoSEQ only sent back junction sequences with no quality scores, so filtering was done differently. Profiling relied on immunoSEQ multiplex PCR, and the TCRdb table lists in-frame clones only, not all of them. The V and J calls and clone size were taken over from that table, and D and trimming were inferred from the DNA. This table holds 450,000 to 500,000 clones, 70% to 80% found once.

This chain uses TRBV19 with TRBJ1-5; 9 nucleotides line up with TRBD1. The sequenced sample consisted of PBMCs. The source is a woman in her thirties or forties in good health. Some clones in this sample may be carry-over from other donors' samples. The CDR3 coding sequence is TGTGCCAGCGGACAGGGGTACAATCAGCCCCAGCATTTT. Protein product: CASGQGYNQPQHF.